A selection of T cell receptor beta chains follows, all from one sample in a study of cytomegalovirus exposure and HLA in healthy donors. The table came from immunoSEQ multiplex PCR; TCRdb's copy has only in-frame clones and leaves some out. The sample has 150,000 to 200,000 clones, approximately 70% seen once. The sample taken for sequencing was PBMCs. These receptors originate from a woman aged 40 to 50 in good health and CMV-seropositive. The CDR3 runs from the conserved cysteine through the conserved F or W.

V gene	J gene	CDR3 protein
TRBV5-1	TRBJ2-7	CASSVRTGALGEQYF
TRBV18	TRBJ1-3	CASSPTRDTSGNTIYF
TRBV28	TRBJ2-5	CASSLRLAARGAQYF
TRBV28	TRBJ2-7	CASRGAGSYPYEQYF
TRBV27	TRBJ1-1	CASNSRENTEAFF
TRBV29-1	TRBJ2-2	CSVFSETGELFF
TRBV15	TRBJ2-3	CATSRTSGGPLSTDTQYF
TRBV27	TRBJ2-1	CASSSPRLSGDYNEQFF
TRBV27	TRBJ2-7	CASSYLGNEQYF
TRBV6-1	TRBJ2-5	CASSEAVSVTDREQYF
TRBV28	TRBJ2-2	CASSLGDRATGELFF
TRBV4-2	TRBJ1-2	CASSQVDRAYGYTF
TRBV7-9	TRBJ2-1	CASRSGGSYNEQFF
TRBV10-2	TRBJ2-5	CASSEPSPGQETQYF
TRBV19	TRBJ1-1	CASSKVTGNTEAFF
TRBV2	TRBJ1-1	CAIRTDLNTEAFF
TRBV28	TRBJ1-5	CASSPQGWNQPQHF
TRBV20-1	TRBJ2-7	CSASNYEQYF
TRBV7-8	TRBJ2-7	CASSLVFRTSRNEQYF